These 16 T cell receptor beta chains were all obtained from the same sample, sequenced in a study of blood T cell repertoires in COVID-19. Sequencing used immunoSEQ multiplex PCR; TCRdb keeps in-frame clones, though not all of them. The data show about 81,000 clones, roughly 88% seen once. Sequencing input: peripheral blood. These receptors all come from a woman older than 75 with acute or convalescent COVID-19.

The J gene is TRBJ1-1, the V gene TRBV19; TRBD1 is a possible D gene (6 bases). Looked up from germline, CDR1 is LNHDA and CDR2 is SQIVND (reference sequence). The CDR3 is 13 residues long. Between the trimmed V and J ends, which lost 8 bases and 0 bases, there was a span of 10 bases. CDR3 region: CASWGTLNTEAFF. The CDR3 bases are TGTGCCAGTTGGGGGACACTGAACACTGAAGCTTTCTTT.

The chain combines TRBV5-6 with TRBJ2-2; 11 bases align to TRBD2. This CDR3 region has 16 residues. J gave up 4 bases and V 3 bases, and 5 bases lay outside the gene matches. Per the germline V gene, CDR1 is SGHDT and CDR2 is YYEEEE. CDR3 residues: CASSSPGLAVTGELFF. CDR3 in DNA: TGTGCCAGCAGCTCACCGGGACTAGCGGTCACCGGGGAGCTGTTTTTT.

The V and J genes are TRBV6-5 and TRBJ2-5; the match to TRBD1 covers 9 bases. The CDR3 sequence is 16 residues long. Trimming at V came to 0 bases and at J to 5 bases, leaving 7 bases not matched to a gene. Germline loops: CDR1 MNHEY, CDR2 SVGAGI. The CDR3 DNA follows: TGTGCCAGCAGTTACTCTCTCGACAGGGGGTACGAGACCCAGTACTTC. Residues: CASSYSLDRGYETQYF.

V is TRBV9 and J is TRBJ2-2, with D uncertain. The CDR3 consists of 15 residues. From germline, CDR1 is SGDLS and CDR2 YYNGEE. V shed 0 bases and J shed 6 bases, with 12 bases lying between them. CDR3 sequence: CASSVASKTAGELFF. In nucleotides, the CDR3 is TGTGCCAGCAGCGTAGCTAGTAAAACTGCCGGGGAGCTGTTTTTT.

This clone was found once. V usage is TRBV4-1 and J usage is TRBJ1-1; no firm D call. Germline CDR1 reads MGHRA; CDR2 reads YSYEKL. The CDR3 covers 15 residues. V shed 0 bases and J shed 7 bases, with 15 bases lying between them. CDR3 in amino acids: CASSQEWEKLGEAFF. CDR3 in DNA: TGCGCCAGCAGCCAAGAATGGGAGAAGTTGGGTGAAGCTTTCTTT.

The chain has TRBV7-2 and TRBJ1-3, with 7 positions matching TRBD1. This CDR3 has 16 residues. The trim removed 5 bases at V and 0 bases at J, leaving 7 bases unmatched. Germline V CDR1 and CDR2: SGHTA, FQGNSA. The CDR3 here is CASSPEGTASGNTIYF. In DNA form, the CDR3 reads TGTGCCAGCAGCCCCGAAGGGACAGCCTCTGGAAACACCATATATTTT. The variable domain in full, with the rest retrieved from reference TRBV7-2 and TRBJ1-3, is GAGVSQSPSNKVTEKGKDVELRCDPISGHTALYWYRQSLGQGLEFLIYFQGNSAPDKSGLPSDRFSAERTGGSVSTLTIQRTQQEDSAVYLCASSPEGTASGNTIYFGEGSWLTVV.

The chain links TRBV6-1 to TRBJ2-1; TRBD2 matches 8 bases. Germline lookup yields CDR1 MNHNS and CDR2 SASEGT. Losses at the gene ends were 2 bases for V and 2 bases for J; bases not matched to a gene: 8. This CDR3 has 17 amino acids. CDR3 DNA: TGTGCCAGCAGTGAAACCAATCTAGCGGGCCCCTACAATGAGCAGTTCTTC. Encoded protein: CASSETNLAGPYNEQFF.

The V call is TRBV6-6, the J call TRBJ2-7; TRBD2 matches 9 bases. The length of the CDR3 is 13 residues. With 6 bases clipped from V and 6 bases from J, the junction kept 6 bases outside the gene matches. The germline V gene has CDR1 MNHNY and CDR2 SVGAGI (reference sequence). CDR3 in DNA: TGTGCCAGCAGACCTGGGACTAGCCTCGAGCAGTACTTC. Translation: CASRPGTSLEQYF.

The gene calls are TRBV2 and TRBJ1-6; D is ambiguous. The germline V and J ends were trimmed by 0 bases and 10 bases, with 16 bases remaining between them. This CDR3 is built from 16 residues. The germline V gene encodes CDR1 SNHLY and CDR2 FYNNEI. CDR3 DNA: TGTGCCAGCAGTGAAGCGCAGTCTGGGAGAGGCTCACCCCTCCACTTT. Translation gives CASSEAQSGRGSPLHF.

The rearrangement uses TRBV6-1 and TRBJ1-2; D not certain. V lost 2 bases to trimming and J lost 2 bases, with 6 bases between them. Looked up from germline, CDR1 is MNHNS and CDR2 is SASEGT. This CDR3 comprises 13 residues. Written as DNA, the CDR3 is TGTGCCAGCAGTGAACGGGAGAACTATGGCTACACCTTC. Translated: CASSERENYGYTF.

CDR3 amino acids: CASSAGPGQGARGNQPQHF. The CDR3 nucleotides read TGTGCCAGTAGTGCCGGACCGGGACAGGGGGCTCGGGGCAATCAGCCCCAGCATTTT. This chain connects TRBV19 to TRBJ1-5; 12 bases match TRBD1. Germline trimming cut 5 bases from V and 2 bases from J; bases unmatched to any gene: 13. CDR3 length: 19 residues. The germline V gene has CDR1 LNHDA and CDR2 SQIVND (reference sequence).

This rearrangement joins TRBV6-4 to TRBJ2-2; 7 bases match TRBD2. With 6 bases clipped from V and 3 bases from J, the junction kept 13 bases outside the gene matches. CDR3 length: 17 residues. CDR1 is MRHNA, CDR2 SNTAGT, per germline. This CDR3 reads CASSILETSSYTGELFF. The CDR3 region has the DNA TGTGCCAGCAGCATCCTTGAGACTAGCAGTTACACCGGGGAGCTGTTTTTT.

The chain employs TRBV10-3 and TRBJ2-3; 8 positions match TRBD1. Looked up from germline, CDR1 is ENHRY and CDR2 is SYGVKD. The junction had 5 bases not matched to a gene; V was cut back by 6 bases and J by 3 bases. The CDR3 contains 14 residues. CDR3 DNA: TGTGCCATCAGGGACGGACAGGGTACAGATACGCAGTATTTT. This gives the protein CAIRDGQGTDTQYF.

V usage is TRBV7-2 and J usage is TRBJ1-4; D uncertain. The CDR3 runs 15 residues. Germline V gene data show CDR1 as SGHTA and CDR2 as FQGNSA. V dropped 4 bases and J dropped 3 bases, with 12 bases sitting between them. The CDR3 loop reads CASSSPRGANEKLFF. The CDR3 DNA sequence: TGTGCCAGCAGCTCCCCGCGAGGAGCTAATGAAAAACTGTTTTTT.

The genes are TRBV5-1 and TRBJ2-1, with D possibly TRBD2 on 5 matching bases. The CDR3 covers 15 residues. Germline assignment: CDR1 SGHRS and CDR2 YFSETQ. V lost 8 bases and J lost 8, with 23 bases in between. The CDR3 nucleotides are TGCGCCAGTAAGTATCTCAGTGAGGGAGCCGATGAGCAGTTCTTC. Translating it yields CASKYLSEGADEQFF.

This chain links TRBV10-3 with TRBJ2-6; the match to TRBD1 covers 9 bases. Germline-derived CDR1 and CDR2 are ENHRY and SYGVKD. The CDR3 is made up of 15 amino acids. Unmatched junction bases numbered 4, after V lost 6 bases and J lost 4 bases. CDR3 DNA: TGTGCCATCAGCGGACAGGGGAGCGGGGCCAACGTCCTGACTTTC. It encodes CAISGQGSGANVLTF.